The 20 T cell receptor beta chains below were found in one sample sequenced in a study of response to subunit inactivated influenza vaccine. TCRdb re-analysed the RT-PCR reads in MiXCR, keeping a single row per CDR3 protein. The sample yields about 240,000 distinct CDR3 sequences, about 12% seen once. Source: non-naive T cells sorted from PBMCs, taken less than 15 days before vaccination. These receptors all stem from a man aged 45-65 years who received an inactivated influenza vaccine.

The chain combines TRBV5-6 with TRBJ1-6; unclear D gene. The germline gives CDR1 SGHDT, CDR2 YYEEEE. The CDR3 is 14 amino acids. Trimming removed 0 bases from V and 5 bases from J, with 6 bases in between. The chain's CDR3 is CASSLAGNNSPLHF. The CDR3, as DNA: TGTGCCAGCAGCTTGGCGGGGAATAATTCACCCCTCCACTTT.

The rearrangement joins TRBV28 to TRBJ1-5, with 11 bases identical to TRBD1. The V segment lost 2 bases and the J segment 4 bases; nucleotides outside the gene matches: 10. The germline V gene encodes CDR1 MDHEN and CDR2 SYDVKM. This CDR3 is 18 amino acids long. As DNA, the CDR3 is TGTGCCAGCAGTTTAATAACCATCGGGACAGGGGGTAATCAGCCCCAGCATTTT. Translating it yields CASSLITIGTGGNQPQHF.

The rearrangement joins TRBV12-5 to TRBJ2-2; D remains unclear. Trimming removed 5 bases from V and 1 base from J, with 5 bases in between. This CDR3 is built from 13 residues. Germline CDR1 reads LGHNT; CDR2 reads FRNRAP. CDR3 DNA sequence: TGTGCTAGTGGTGGATGGAACACCGGGGAGCTGTTTTTT. Protein product: CASGGWNTGELFF.

This clonotype was seen only a few times. The chain couples TRBV18 to TRBJ1-5; TRBD1 matches at 8 bases. V gave up 8 bases and J gave up 5 bases; unmatched junction bases: 11. The CDR3 has 15 residues. Germline CDR1 KGHSH, CDR2 LQKENI. Here the CDR3 reads CASKAAGGLDQPQHF. The CDR3 DNA follows: TGTGCCAGCAAAGCTGCAGGGGGCTTGGATCAGCCCCAGCATTTT.

This clonotype was observed many times. V is TRBV5-6 and J is TRBJ2-1; D not certain. V was trimmed by 1 base and J by 9 bases, leaving 5 bases between them. The V gene's germline CDR1 is SGHDT and CDR2 YYEEEE. The CDR3 loop spans 11 amino acids. The chain's CDR3 is CASSLLVEQFF. CDR3 DNA: TGTGCCAGCAGCTTGTTGGTTGAGCAGTTCTTC.

This clonotype has at least ten counts. The chain links TRBV5-1 to TRBJ1-2, with TRBD1 matching 9 bases. There are 15 residues in the CDR3. CDR1 and CDR2 from the germline V gene are SGHRS and YFSETQ. The V and J ends lost 4 bases and 2 bases, in that order; junction bases with no gene match: 6. The CDR3 DNA is TGCGCCAGCAGCGGACTGACAGGGGGAAACTATGGCTACACCTTC. Protein: CASSGLTGGNYGYTF.

Details on this clonotype: At one end, the junction sequence differs from germline, possibly due to a read error. The CDR3 loop is CSASVGSTDTQYF. The DNA for the CDR3 is TGCAGTGCTAGTGTCGGGAGCACCGATACGCAGTATTTT. The chain couples TRBV20-1 to TRBJ2-3, with D maybe TRBD2 (6 bases). The length of the CDR3 is 13 residues. CDR1 is DFQATT, CDR2 SNEGSKA, per germline (reference sequence).

The rearrangement links TRBV24-1 to TRBJ1-4; D not resolved. The germline gives CDR1 KGHDR, CDR2 SFDVKD. Between the trimmed V and J ends, which lost 6 bases and 4 bases, there was a span of 8 bases. There are 13 residues in the CDR3. CDR3 sequence (DNA): TGTGCCACCAGTAGGGATGGTAATGAAAAACTGTTTTTT. Protein product: CATSRDGNEKLFF.

The chain recombines TRBV9 with TRBJ2-7; no reliable D call. V was shortened by 4 bases and J by 4 bases, with 12 bases between the two germline ends. This CDR3 has 13 amino acids. From germline, CDR1 is SGDLS and CDR2 YYNGEE. The CDR3 nucleotides are TGTGCCAGCAGCATCGGGCCCGATTACGAGCAGTACTTC. This encodes CASSIGPDYEQYF.

The chain couples TRBV7-2 to TRBJ2-7, with 8 positions matching TRBD2. Trimming took 6 bases from V and 6 from J; bases not matched to a gene: 13. The CDR3 has 15 residues. The germline V gene has CDR1 SGHTA and CDR2 FQGNSA. The CDR3 DNA reads as TGTGCCAGCAGGCCGTCTTCAGCGGGAGAGGGCGAGCAGTACTTC. This encodes CASRPSSAGEGEQYF.

V and J are TRBV6-1 and TRBJ2-7; 8 bases are a match to TRBD2. The CDR3 totals 15 residues. Trimming took 6 bases from V and 2 from J; bases not matched to a gene: 9. The germline gives CDR1 MNHNS, CDR2 SASEGT. In DNA, the CDR3 is TGTGCCAGCAGCGGACTCGGGGGGGAAGCCTACGAGCAGTACTTC. Translated, it gives CASSGLGGEAYEQYF.

This clonotype has more than one count but fewer than ten. The chain recombines TRBV7-9 with TRBJ2-5; D is uncertain. The length of the CDR3 is 11 residues. Deletions cut 8 bases from V and 7 bases from J, with 11 bases between. Germline V gene sequence: CDR1 SEHNR, CDR2 FQNEAQ (reference sequence). CDR3 in DNA: TGTGCCAGCGTGCTCGAATGGACCCAGTACTTC. This sequence encodes CASVLEWTQYF.

This clonotype was detected a few times. The chain carries TRBV6-1 and TRBJ1-2; no clear D gene. With 2 bases removed from V and 8 bases from J, the gap between germline ends came to 12 bases. CDR3 length equals 13 residues. Per germline, CDR1 MNHNS and CDR2 SASEGT. CDR3 DNA sequence: TGTGCCAGCAGTGAAACTGGTCTCCAGGGCTACACCTTC. Its translation: CASSETGLQGYTF.

The chain couples TRBV6-2 or TRBV6-3 to TRBJ2-7; 10 bases align to TRBD1. Germline assignment: CDR1 MNHEY and CDR2 SVGEGT. Trimming cost V 8 bases and J 4 bases; bases outside gene matches: 5. The CDR3 extends over 13 amino acids. The CDR3 sequence: CASGGQGIYEQYF. CDR3 bases: TGTGCCAGCGGGGGACAGGGGATTTACGAGCAGTACTTC.

This clonotype has more than one count but fewer than ten. The CDR3 reads CASSYQLGESGANVLTF. Written as DNA, the CDR3 is TGTGCCAGCAGTTATCAGTTAGGAGAATCTGGGGCCAACGTCCTGACTTTC. The chain links TRBV6-2 or TRBV6-3 to TRBJ2-6; no reliable D call. CDR1 is MNHEY and CDR2 is SVGEGT in the germline V gene. V dropped 3 bases and J dropped 1 base, with 13 bases sitting between them. This CDR3 contains 17 residues.

The chain uses TRBV11-1 and TRBJ2-2; D is uncertain. CDR1 SGHAT and CDR2 FQDESV come from the germline V gene (reference sequence). This CDR3 has 12 amino acids. V lost 5 bases and J lost 8, with 9 bases in between. The CDR3 nucleotides read TGTGCCAGCAGCCTAGAAAGGGGGGAGCTGTTTTTT. Amino acid sequence: CASSLERGELFF.

V gene TRBV7-6 combines with J gene TRBJ2-4; tentative D call: TRBD1 (5 bases). The CDR3 is 18 residues long. The V gene lost 3 bases and the J gene lost 0 bases, with 18 bases spanning the gap. CDR1 SGHVS and CDR2 FNYEAQ come from the germline V gene. CDR3 loop: CASSFIDSSLLAKNIQYF. The CDR3 nucleotides read TGTGCCAGCAGCTTCATTGACAGCAGTCTTCTAGCCAAAAACATTCAGTACTTC.

This clonotype was detected a few times. CDR3 sequence: CASSGPTASSYEQYF. The CDR3 coding sequence is TGTGCCAGCAGTGGACCGACGGCCAGCTCCTACGAGCAGTACTTC. V gene TRBV2 combines with J gene TRBJ2-7; D remains ambiguous. The CDR3 sequence is 15 residues long. CDR1 SNHLY and CDR2 FYNNEI come from the germline V gene. V shed 4 bases and J shed 0 bases, with 13 bases lying between them.

The sample holds many counts of this clonotype. The V and J genes are TRBV29-1 and TRBJ2-1, with 9 nucleotides matching TRBD1. The germline V gene has CDR1 SQVTM and CDR2 ANQGSEA. V lost 6 bases to trimming and J lost 12 bases; unmatched junction nucleotides: 6. The CDR3 is 11 amino acids. The CDR3 sequence: CSVGQGGGQFF. In nucleotides, the CDR3 is TGCAGCGTGGGACAGGGTGGGGGGCAGTTCTTC.

This clonotype was observed many times. The chain combines TRBV4-3 with TRBJ1-6; D gene unclear. Deletions cut 0 bases from V and 2 bases from J, with 8 bases between. The germline CDR1 and CDR2 sequences are LGHNA and YSLEER. The CDR3 is made up of 16 amino acids. As DNA, the CDR3 is TGCGCCAGCAGCCAAGAATGGGAACCCTATAATTCACCCCTCCACTTT. The encoded protein is CASSQEWEPYNSPLHF.